This paragraph covers one T cell receptor (beta chain) sequence. Using immunoSEQ multiplex PCR, the repertoire was profiled, and TCRdb retains in-frame clones only, with some absent. Seen here are roughly 150,000 clones, 85% to 90% observed once, and the top ten hold about 10%. The data originate from a study of blood T cell repertoires in COVID-19. Germline V gene lookup returns CDR1 MGHDK and CDR2 SYGVNS. The CDR3 runs to 15 residues. V dropped 1 base and J dropped 5 bases, with 14 bases sitting between them. This clonotype originated in an elderly woman with acute or convalescent COVID-19. V and J are TRBV25-1 and TRBJ2-5; a weak D match, TRBD2 (7 bases). The sequenced material came from peripheral blood. CDR3 coding DNA: TGTGCCAGCAGTGAATGGGGGAGGGGGACGGAGACCCAGTACTTC. It translates to CASSEWGRGTETQYF.